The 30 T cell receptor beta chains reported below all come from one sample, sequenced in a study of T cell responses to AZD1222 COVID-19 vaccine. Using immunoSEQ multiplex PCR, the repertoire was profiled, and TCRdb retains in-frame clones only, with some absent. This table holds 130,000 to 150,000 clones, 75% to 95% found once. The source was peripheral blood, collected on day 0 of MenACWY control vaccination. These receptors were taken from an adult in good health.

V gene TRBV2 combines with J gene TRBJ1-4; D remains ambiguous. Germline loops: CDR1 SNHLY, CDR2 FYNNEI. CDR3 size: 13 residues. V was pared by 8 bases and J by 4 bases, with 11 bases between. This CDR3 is CASEDPLNEKLFF. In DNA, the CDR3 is TGTGCCAGCGAGGACCCGCTTAATGAAAAACTGTTTTTT.

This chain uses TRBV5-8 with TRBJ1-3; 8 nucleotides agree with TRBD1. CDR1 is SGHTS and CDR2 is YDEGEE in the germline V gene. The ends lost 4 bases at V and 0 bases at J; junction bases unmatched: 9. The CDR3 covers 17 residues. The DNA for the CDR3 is TGTGCCAGCAGCGTTGACAGGGGCCCGAGCTCTGGAAACACCATATATTTT. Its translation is CASSVDRGPSSGNTIYF. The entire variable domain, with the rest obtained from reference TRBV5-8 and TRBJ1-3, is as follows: EAGVTQSPTHLIKTRGQQATLRCSPISGHTSVYWYQQALGLGLQFLLWYDEGEERNRGNFPPRFSGRQFPNYSSELNVNALELEDSALYLCASSVDRGPSSGNTIYFGEGSWLTVV.

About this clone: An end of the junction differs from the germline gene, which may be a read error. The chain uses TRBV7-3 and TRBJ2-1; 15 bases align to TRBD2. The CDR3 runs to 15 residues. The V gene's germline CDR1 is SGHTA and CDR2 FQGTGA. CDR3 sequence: CASSPTRTSGRAKVF. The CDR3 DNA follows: TGTGCCAGCAGCCCTACCAGGACTAGCGGGAGGGCCAAGGTCTTC. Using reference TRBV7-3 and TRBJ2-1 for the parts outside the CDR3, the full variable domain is GAGVSQTPSNKVTEKGKYVELRCDPISGHTALYWYRQSLGQGPEFLIYFQGTGAADDSGLPNDRFFAVRPEGSVSTLKIQRTERGDSAVYLCASSPTRTSGRAKVFGPGTRLTVL.

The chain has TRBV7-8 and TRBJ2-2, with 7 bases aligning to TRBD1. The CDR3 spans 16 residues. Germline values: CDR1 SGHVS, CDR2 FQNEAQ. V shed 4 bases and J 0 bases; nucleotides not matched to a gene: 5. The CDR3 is CASSSRQGANTGELFF. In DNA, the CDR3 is TGTGCCAGCAGCTCAAGACAGGGTGCGAACACCGGGGAGCTGTTTTTT.

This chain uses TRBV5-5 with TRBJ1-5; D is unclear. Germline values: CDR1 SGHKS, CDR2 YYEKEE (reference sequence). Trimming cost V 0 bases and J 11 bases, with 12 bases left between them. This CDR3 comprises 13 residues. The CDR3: CASSLGAELAQHF. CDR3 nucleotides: TGTGCCAGCAGCTTGGGAGCAGAGCTAGCCCAGCATTTT.

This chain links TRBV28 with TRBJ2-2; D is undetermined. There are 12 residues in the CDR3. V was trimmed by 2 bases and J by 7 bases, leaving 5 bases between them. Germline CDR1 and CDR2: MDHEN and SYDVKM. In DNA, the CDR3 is TGTGCCAGCAGTTTAGAGGTCGGGGAGCTGTTTTTT. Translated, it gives CASSLEVGELFF.

CDR3 bases: TGTGCCAGCAGCGTAGGGACAGGGGGTAATGAAAAACTGTTTTTT. Its protein product is CASSVGTGGNEKLFF. V gene TRBV9 combines with J gene TRBJ1-4, with 10 bases that match TRBD1. V gave up 0 bases and J gave up 4 bases; unmatched junction bases: 0. The CDR3 consists of 15 residues. CDR1 is SGDLS and CDR2 is YYNGEE in the germline V gene.

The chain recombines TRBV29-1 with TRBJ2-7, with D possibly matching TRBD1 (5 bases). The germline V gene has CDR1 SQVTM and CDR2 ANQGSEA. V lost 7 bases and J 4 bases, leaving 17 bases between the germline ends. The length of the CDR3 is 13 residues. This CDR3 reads CSAQAGSPYEQYF. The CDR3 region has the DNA TGCAGCGCCCAGGCAGGGTCCCCGTACGAGCAGTACTTC.

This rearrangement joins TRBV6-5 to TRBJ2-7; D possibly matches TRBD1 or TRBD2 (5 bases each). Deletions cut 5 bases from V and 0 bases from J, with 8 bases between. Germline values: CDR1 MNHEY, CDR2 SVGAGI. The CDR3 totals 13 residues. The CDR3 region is CASSPGSSYEQYF. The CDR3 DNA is TGTGCCAGCAGTCCAGGGAGCTCCTACGAGCAGTACTTC.

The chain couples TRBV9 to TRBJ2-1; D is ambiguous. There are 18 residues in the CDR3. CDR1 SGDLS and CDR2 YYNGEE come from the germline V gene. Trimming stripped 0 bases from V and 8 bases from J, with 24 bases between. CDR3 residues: CASSVGVLGGGKGDEQFF. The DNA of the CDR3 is TGTGCCAGCAGCGTAGGGGTGTTGGGCGGTGGGAAGGGTGATGAGCAGTTCTTC.

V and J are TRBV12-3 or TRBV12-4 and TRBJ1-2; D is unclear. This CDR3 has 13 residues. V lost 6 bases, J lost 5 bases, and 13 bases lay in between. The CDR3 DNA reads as TGTGCCAGCAGCCAAGTCTCGGGGTATGGCTACACCTTC. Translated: CASSQVSGYGYTF.

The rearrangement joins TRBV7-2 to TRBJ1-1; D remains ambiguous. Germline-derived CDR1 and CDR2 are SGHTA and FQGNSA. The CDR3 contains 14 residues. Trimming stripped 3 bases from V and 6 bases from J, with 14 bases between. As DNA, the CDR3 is TGTGCCAGCAGCTTTAACCGGGGTAGGTCTGAAGCTTTCTTT. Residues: CASSFNRGRSEAFF.

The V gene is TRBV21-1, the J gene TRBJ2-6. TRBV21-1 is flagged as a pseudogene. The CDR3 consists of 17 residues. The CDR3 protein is CASTNRNWERGANVLTF. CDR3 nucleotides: TGTGCCAGCACCAACAGGAACTGGGAAAGAGGGGCCAACGTCCTGACTTTC.

CDR3 loop: CASSPPRGTQYF. CDR3 sequence (DNA): TGTGCCAGCAGCCCCCCCCGGGGTACGCAGTATTTT. This chain links TRBV11-2 with TRBJ2-3; perhaps TRBD2 as D (5 bases). Germline CDR1 SGHAT, CDR2 FQNNGV. The CDR3 consists of 12 residues. Trimming left V 5 bases short and J 8 bases short, with 11 bases between.

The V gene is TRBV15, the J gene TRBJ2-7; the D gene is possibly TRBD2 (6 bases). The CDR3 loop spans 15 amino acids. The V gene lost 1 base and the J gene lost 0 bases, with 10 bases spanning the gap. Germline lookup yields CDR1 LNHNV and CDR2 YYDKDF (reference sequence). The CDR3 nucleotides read TGTGCCACCAGCAGAGGTGGGGGACTCTCCTACGAGCAGTACTTC. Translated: CATSRGGGLSYEQYF.

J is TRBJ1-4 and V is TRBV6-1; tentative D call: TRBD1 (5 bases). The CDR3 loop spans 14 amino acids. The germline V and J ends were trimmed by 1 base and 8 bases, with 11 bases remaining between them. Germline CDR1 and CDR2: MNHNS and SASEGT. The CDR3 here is CASSEGAGLEKLFF. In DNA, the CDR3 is TGTGCCAGCAGTGAAGGTGCAGGGCTCGAAAAACTGTTTTTT.

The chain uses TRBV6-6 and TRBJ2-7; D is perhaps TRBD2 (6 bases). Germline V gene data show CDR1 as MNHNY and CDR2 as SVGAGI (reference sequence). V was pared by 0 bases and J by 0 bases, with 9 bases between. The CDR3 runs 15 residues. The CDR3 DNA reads TGTGCCAGCAGTTACTCTATCGGGGGCTCCTACGAGCAGTACTTC. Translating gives CASSYSIGGSYEQYF.

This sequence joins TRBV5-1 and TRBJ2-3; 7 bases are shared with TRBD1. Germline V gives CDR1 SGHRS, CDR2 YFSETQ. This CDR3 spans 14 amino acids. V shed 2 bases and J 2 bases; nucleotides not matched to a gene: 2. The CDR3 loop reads CASSFGQDTDTQYF. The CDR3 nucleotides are TGCGCCAGCAGCTTCGGACAGGACACAGATACGCAGTATTTT.

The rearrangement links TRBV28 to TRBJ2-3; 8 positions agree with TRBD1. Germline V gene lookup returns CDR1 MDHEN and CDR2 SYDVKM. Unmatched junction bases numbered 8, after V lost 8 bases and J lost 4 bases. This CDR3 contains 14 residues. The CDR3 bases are TGTGCCAGCTACGGACAGGGAGAATCAGATACGCAGTATTTT. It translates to CASYGQGESDTQYF. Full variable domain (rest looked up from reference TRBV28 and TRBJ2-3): DVKVTQSSRYLVKRTGEKVFLECVQDMDHENMFWYRQDPGLGLRLIYFSYDVKMKEKGDIPEGYSVSREKKERFSLILESASTNQTSMYLCASYGQGESDTQYFGPGTRLTVL.

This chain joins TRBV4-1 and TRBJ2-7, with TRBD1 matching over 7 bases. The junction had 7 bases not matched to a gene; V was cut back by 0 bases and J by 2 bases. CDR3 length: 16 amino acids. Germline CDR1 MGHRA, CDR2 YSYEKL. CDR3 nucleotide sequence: TGCGCCAGCAGCCAAGACCGGACAGGTTCTCCCTACGAGCAGTACTTC. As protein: CASSQDRTGSPYEQYF.

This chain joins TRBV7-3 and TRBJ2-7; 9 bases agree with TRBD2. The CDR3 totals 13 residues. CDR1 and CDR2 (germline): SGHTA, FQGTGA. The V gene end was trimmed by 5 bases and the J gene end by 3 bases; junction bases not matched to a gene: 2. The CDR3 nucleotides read TGTGCCAGCAGCCGTAGCGGGAGCTACGAGCAGTACTTC. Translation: CASSRSGSYEQYF.

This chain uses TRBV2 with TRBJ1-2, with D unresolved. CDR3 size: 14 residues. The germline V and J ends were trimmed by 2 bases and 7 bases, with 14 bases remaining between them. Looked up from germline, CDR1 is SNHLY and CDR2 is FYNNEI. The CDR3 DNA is TGTGCCAGCAGTGAAAAGGTCACCTCAGTTGGCTACACCTTC. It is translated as CASSEKVTSVGYTF. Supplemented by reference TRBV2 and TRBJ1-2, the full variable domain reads EPEVTQTPSHQVTQMGQEVILRCVPISNHLYFYWYRQILGQKVEFLVSFYNNEISEKSEIFDDQFSVERPDGSNFTLKIRSTKLEDSAMYFCASSEKVTSVGYTFGSGTRLTVV.

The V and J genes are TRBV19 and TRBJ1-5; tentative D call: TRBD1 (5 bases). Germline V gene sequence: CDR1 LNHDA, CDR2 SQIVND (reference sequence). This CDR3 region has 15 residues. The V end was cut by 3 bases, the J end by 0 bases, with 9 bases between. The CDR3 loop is CASSIRGDSNQPQHF. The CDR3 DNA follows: TGTGCCAGTAGTATCAGAGGGGATAGCAATCAGCCCCAGCATTTT.

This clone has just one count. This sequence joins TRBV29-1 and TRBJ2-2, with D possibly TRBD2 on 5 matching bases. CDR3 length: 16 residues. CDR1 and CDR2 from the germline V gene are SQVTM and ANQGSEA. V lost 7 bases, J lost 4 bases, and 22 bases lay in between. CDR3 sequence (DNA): TGCAGCGCCGCTGGGTGGGTGGGAGTGAGCACCGGGGAGCTGTTTTTT. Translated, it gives CSAAGWVGVSTGELFF.

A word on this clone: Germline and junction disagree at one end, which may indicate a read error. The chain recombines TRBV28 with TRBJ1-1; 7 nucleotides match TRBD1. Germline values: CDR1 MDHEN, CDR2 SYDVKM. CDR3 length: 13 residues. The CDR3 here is CASSTPSTGRVTF. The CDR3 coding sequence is TGTGCCAGCAGCACCCCATCGACAGGGAGAGTCACCTTT.

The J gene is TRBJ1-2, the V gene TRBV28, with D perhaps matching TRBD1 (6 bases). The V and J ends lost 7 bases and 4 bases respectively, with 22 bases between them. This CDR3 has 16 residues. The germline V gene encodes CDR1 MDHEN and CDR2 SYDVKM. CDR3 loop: CASKRRTRGGGYGYTF. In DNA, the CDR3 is TGTGCCAGCAAACGACGGACAAGGGGGGGTGGCTATGGCTACACCTTC.

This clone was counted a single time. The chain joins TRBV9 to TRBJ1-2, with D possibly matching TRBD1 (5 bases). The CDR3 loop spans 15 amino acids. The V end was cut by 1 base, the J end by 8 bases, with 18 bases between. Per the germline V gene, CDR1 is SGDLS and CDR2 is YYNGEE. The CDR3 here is CASSVSLRDGKGYTF. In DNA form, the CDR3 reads TGTGCCAGCAGCGTATCGCTCCGGGACGGGAAAGGCTACACCTTC.

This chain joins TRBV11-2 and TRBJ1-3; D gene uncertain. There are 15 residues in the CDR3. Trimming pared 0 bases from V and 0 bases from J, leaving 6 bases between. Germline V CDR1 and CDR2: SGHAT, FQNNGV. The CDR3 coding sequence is TGTGCCAGCAGCTTAGATGGATTCTCTGGAAACACCATATATTTT. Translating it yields CASSLDGFSGNTIYF.

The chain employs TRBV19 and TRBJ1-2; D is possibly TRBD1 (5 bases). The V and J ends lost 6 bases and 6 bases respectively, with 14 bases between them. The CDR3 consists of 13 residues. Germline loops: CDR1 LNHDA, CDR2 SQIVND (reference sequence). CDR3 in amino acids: CASSQASRDGYTF. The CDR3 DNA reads TGTGCCAGTAGCCAAGCCTCCAGGGATGGCTACACCTTC.

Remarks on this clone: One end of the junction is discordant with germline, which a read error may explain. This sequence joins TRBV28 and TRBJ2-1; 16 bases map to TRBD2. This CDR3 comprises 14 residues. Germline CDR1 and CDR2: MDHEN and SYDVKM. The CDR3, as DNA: TGTGCCAGCACCGAGGGACTAGCGGGAGGGCCCAGGGTCTTC. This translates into CASTEGLAGGPRVF.